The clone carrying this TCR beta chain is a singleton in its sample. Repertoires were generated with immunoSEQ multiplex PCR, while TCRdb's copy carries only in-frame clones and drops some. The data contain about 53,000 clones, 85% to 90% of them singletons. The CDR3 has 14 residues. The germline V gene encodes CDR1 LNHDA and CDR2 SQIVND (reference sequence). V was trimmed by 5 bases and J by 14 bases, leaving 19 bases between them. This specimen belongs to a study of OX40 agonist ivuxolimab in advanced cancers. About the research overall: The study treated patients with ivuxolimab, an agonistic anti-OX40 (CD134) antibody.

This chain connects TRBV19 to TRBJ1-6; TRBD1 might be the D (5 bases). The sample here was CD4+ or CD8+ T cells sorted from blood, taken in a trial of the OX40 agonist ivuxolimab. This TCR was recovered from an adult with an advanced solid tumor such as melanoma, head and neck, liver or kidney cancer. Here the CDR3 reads CASSRGSNPLSLHF. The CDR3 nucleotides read TGTGCCAGTAGTCGGGGCAGCAATCCGCTGTCCCTCCACTTT.